The clone carrying this TCR beta chain was found once. The CDR3 length is 18 residues. The junction had 8 bases not matched to a gene; V was cut back by 0 bases and J by 2 bases. Germline V CDR1 and CDR2: SEHNR, FQNEAQ (reference sequence). As processed by the authors: Reference gene primer amplification gave nucleated cell count estimates. Libraries were prepared by immunoSEQ multiplex PCR; TCRdb keeps only in-frame clonotypes and omits some of them. The V and J calls and clone size were taken over from that table, and D and trimming were inferred from the DNA. The sample holds 300,000 to 350,000 clones, approximately 90% seen once. The data stem from a study of blood T cell repertoires in COVID-19. In the study overall: Specimens from acute and convalescent COVID-19 originated in the United States, Italy and Spain. T cells, B-cell-depleted T cells, or PBMCs provided the cDNA or gDNA that served as material.

The TCR sequence derives from a man aged 18-30 years with active or convalescent COVID-19. Input material: peripheral blood. The rearrangement links TRBV7-9 to TRBJ2-1, with 9 positions matching TRBD2. The CDR3, as DNA: TGTGCCAGCAGCTTAGCGGGAACGGGCGGGAGGGCCTACAATGAGCAGTTCTTC. Its protein product is CASSLAGTGGRAYNEQFF. Full variable domain (remainder filled in from reference TRBV7-9 and TRBJ2-1): DTGVSQNPRHKITKRGQNVTFRCDPISEHNRLYWYRQTLGQGPEFLTYFQNEAQLEKSRLLSDRFSAERPKGSFSTLEIQRTEQGDSAMYLCASSLAGTGGRAYNEQFFGPGTRLTVL.